These 31 T cell receptor beta chains share one sample of origin, sequenced in a study of T cell responses to AZD1222 COVID-19 vaccine. The assay was immunoSEQ multiplex PCR, and TCRdb's table has in-frame clones only and misses some. The repertoire includes roughly 150,000 clones, about 87% of them detected once, and 1.9% sits in the top ten. The starting material was peripheral blood, obtained on day 0 of AZD1222 vaccination. The receptor set was obtained from an adult in good health.

This chain connects TRBV6-5 to TRBJ1-1; no clear D. CDR1 is MNHEY and CDR2 is SVGAGI in the germline V gene. The CDR3 has 12 residues. V was shortened by 6 bases and J by 3 bases, with 8 bases between the two germline ends. CDR3 amino acids: CASRESHTEAFF. The CDR3, as DNA: TGTGCCAGCAGGGAGAGTCACACTGAAGCTTTCTTT.

This chain connects TRBV11-2 to TRBJ1-2; D perhaps matches TRBD1 (6 bases). The CDR3 contains 13 residues. Trimming took off 1 base at V and 4 bases at J, with 7 bases between the two ends. Germline CDR1 reads SGHAT; CDR2 reads FQNNGV. The CDR3 here is CASSLAQGYGYTF. The CDR3 DNA sequence: TGTGCCAGCAGCTTAGCACAGGGCTATGGCTACACCTTC.

The chain uses TRBV5-1 and TRBJ1-2, with TRBD1 as a possible D gene (6 bases). The V gene lost 5 bases and the J gene lost 2 bases, with 16 bases spanning the gap. Germline V gene data show CDR1 as SGHRS and CDR2 as YFSETQ. This CDR3 region has 15 residues. The CDR3 region has the DNA TGCGCCAGCAGAACCACCACAGGGAACAACTATGGCTACACCTTC. Translating it yields CASRTTTGNNYGYTF. The full variable domain, completed using reference TRBV5-1 and TRBJ1-2, is KAGVTQTPRYLIKTRGQQVTLSCSPISGHRSVSWYQQTPGQGLQFLFEYFSETQRNKGNFPGRFSGRQFSNSRSEMNVSTLELGDSALYLCASRTTTGNNYGYTFGSGTRLTVV.

This chain links TRBV10-3 with TRBJ2-2; D may be TRBD1 (6 bases). There are 17 residues in the CDR3. Germline V lookup: CDR1 ENHRY, CDR2 SYGVKD. Trimming took off 5 bases at V and 2 bases at J, with 18 bases between the two ends. The CDR3 bases are TGTGCCATCAGTCAAATCGGACAGCGATCTAACACCGGGGAGCTGTTTTTT. Amino acid sequence: CAISQIGQRSNTGELFF.

V usage is TRBV30 and J usage is TRBJ1-6; D ambiguous. This CDR3 spans 14 amino acids. The germline CDR1 and CDR2 sequences are GTSNPN and SVGIG (reference sequence). The V gene lost 3 bases and the J gene lost 9 bases, with 15 bases spanning the gap. CDR3 protein: CAWRWTGGGSPLHF. The CDR3 DNA reads TGTGCCTGGAGATGGACGGGAGGAGGTTCACCCCTCCACTTT.

The rearrangement joins TRBV6-5 to TRBJ1-1; D is uncertain. V lost 7 bases, J lost 1 base, and 10 bases lay in between. In germline, CDR1 is MNHEY, CDR2 SVGAGI. CDR3 size: 13 residues. The CDR3 here is CASTPRTNTEAFF. CDR3 bases: TGTGCCAGCACCCCGAGAACGAACACTGAAGCTTTCTTT.

This clone occurred once. J is TRBJ1-4 and V is TRBV27; D is ambiguous. The length of the CDR3 is 15 residues. Germline CDR1 is MNHEY and CDR2 is SMNVEV (reference sequence). The germline V and J ends were trimmed by 2 bases and 4 bases, with 11 bases remaining between them. The CDR3 DNA reads TGTGCCAGCAGTTTAAGCCCCTCCAGTAATGAAAAACTGTTTTTT. Its translation is CASSLSPSSNEKLFF. The full variable domain, its missing parts supplied by reference TRBV27 and TRBJ1-4, is EAQVTQNPRYLITVTGKKLTVTCSQNMNHEYMSWYRQDPGLGLRQIYYSMNVEVTDKGDVPEGYKVSRKEKRNFPLILESPSPNQTSLYFCASSLSPSSNEKLFFGSGTQLSVL.

The chain employs TRBV28 and TRBJ1-2; D is ambiguous. This CDR3 contains 11 residues. CDR1 MDHEN and CDR2 SYDVKM come from the germline V gene. V was pared by 11 bases and J by 4 bases, with 11 bases between. The CDR3 here is CAHGDVYGYTF. The CDR3 region has the DNA TGTGCCCACGGTGATGTCTATGGCTACACCTTC.

The chain couples TRBV20-1 to TRBJ2-3, with D uncertain. The ends were cut back, 5 bases at V and 2 bases at J, with 5 bases in the middle. Looked up from germline, CDR1 is DFQATT and CDR2 is SNEGSKA (reference sequence). This CDR3 contains 11 residues. CDR3 sequence (DNA): TGCAGTGCTGAAGACACAGATACGCAGTATTTT. It yields the protein CSAEDTDTQYF.

The chain links TRBV6-5 to TRBJ1-1, with D tentatively TRBD1 (6 bases). CDR3 size: 14 residues. The V gene lost 2 bases and the J gene lost 1 base, with 8 bases spanning the gap. Germline V gives CDR1 MNHEY, CDR2 SVGAGI. The CDR3 region has the DNA TGTGCCAGCAGTTACGCCAGGGGGAACACTGAAGCTTTCTTT. This codes for CASSYARGNTEAFF.

The gene calls are TRBV19 and TRBJ1-1; TRBD1 matches 9 bases. The CDR3 loop spans 15 amino acids. The trim removed 3 bases at V and 7 bases at J, leaving 9 bases unmatched. The germline gives CDR1 LNHDA, CDR2 SQIVND (reference sequence). CDR3 DNA sequence: TGTGCCAGTAGTATGTTAGGGGACAGGGCGCATGAAGCTTTCTTT. It specifies CASSMLGDRAHEAFF. The whole variable domain, filled in from reference TRBV19 and TRBJ1-1, reads DGGITQSPKYLFRKEGQNVTLSCEQNLNHDAMYWYRQDPGQGLRLIYYSQIVNDFQKGDIAEGYSVSREKKESFPLTVTSAQKNPTAFYLCASSMLGDRAHEAFFGQGTRLTVV.

J is TRBJ2-1 and V is TRBV3-1 (or the pseudogene TRBV3-2), with D tentatively TRBD1 or TRBD2 (5 bases each). CDR1 and CDR2 from the germline V gene are LGHDT and YNNKEL (reference sequence). The V end lost 4 bases, the J end lost 4 bases, and 17 bases lay between the germline ends. This CDR3 is built from 16 residues. DNA for the CDR3: TGTGCCAGCAGCCCCCGGGACCGAGGATATTACAATGAGCAGTTCTTC. Translated, it gives CASSPRDRGYYNEQFF.

V is TRBV5-5 and J is TRBJ1-5, with 9 bases that match TRBD1. J lost 7 bases, V lost 0 bases, and 5 bases had no gene match. There are 15 residues in the CDR3. Per the germline V gene, CDR1 is SGHKS and CDR2 is YYEKEE (reference sequence). The CDR3 loop reads CASSLGDRVGQPQHF. In DNA form, the CDR3 reads TGTGCCAGCAGCTTGGGGGACAGGGTTGGGCAGCCCCAGCATTTT.

CDR3 protein: CSAPARGSYNEQFF. The CDR3 bases are TGCAGCGCCCCCGCTAGAGGGTCCTACAATGAGCAGTTCTTC. The chain carries TRBV29-1 and TRBJ2-1; tentative D call: TRBD2 (5 bases). The V and J ends lost 7 bases and 1 base respectively, with 14 bases between them. CDR1 SQVTM and CDR2 ANQGSEA come from the germline V gene. The CDR3 has 14 residues.

This chain links TRBV9 with TRBJ1-3; 7 bases are shared with TRBD1. CDR3 length equals 14 residues. J gave up 1 base and V 7 bases, and 5 bases lay outside the gene matches. The germline gives CDR1 SGDLS, CDR2 YYNGEE. The DNA of the CDR3 is TGTGCCAGCTCCAGGGGGTTTTCTGGAAACACCATATATTTT. As protein: CASSRGFSGNTIYF.

The chain uses TRBV25-1 and TRBJ1-2; a possible D gene is TRBD1 (5 bases). Germline CDR1 is MGHDK and CDR2 is SYGVNS. The CDR3 sequence is 11 residues long. The ends were cut back, 4 bases at V and 6 bases at J, with 6 bases in the middle. The CDR3 DNA reads TGTGCCAGCAGTGGAGGGGATGGCTACACCTTC. It specifies CASSGGDGYTF.

CDR3 DNA: TGTGCCAGCAGCGCCCAAAGGGTGGACAGGGCAAATAACTATGGCTACACCTTC. The encoded protein is CASSAQRVDRANNYGYTF. The rearrangement joins TRBV9 to TRBJ1-2; 8 nucleotides align to TRBD1. J lost 1 base, V lost 3 bases, and 14 bases had no gene match. The germline V gene encodes CDR1 SGDLS and CDR2 YYNGEE. The CDR3 spans 18 residues.

The chain recombines TRBV18 with TRBJ2-3, with D perhaps matching TRBD2 (5 bases). The CDR3 loop spans 16 amino acids. Germline V gives CDR1 KGHSH, CDR2 LQKENI. The V gene lost 5 bases and the J gene lost 4 bases, with 19 bases spanning the gap. In DNA, the CDR3 is TGTGCCAGCTCAGGGGAGACAAGGCAATCTTCAGATACGCAGTATTTT. Translating it yields CASSGETRQSSDTQYF.

The J gene is TRBJ1-2, the V gene TRBV4-3, with D perhaps matching TRBD1 (5 bases). There are 15 residues in the CDR3. The V gene lost 3 bases and the J gene lost 2 bases, with 13 bases spanning the gap. Germline V gives CDR1 LGHNA, CDR2 YSLEER. The CDR3 reads CASSQARSGNYGYTF. The CDR3 DNA follows: TGCGCCAGCAGCCAGGCTCGATCAGGGAACTATGGCTACACCTTC.

The chain joins TRBV6-2 or TRBV6-3 to TRBJ1-5, with a weak D call TRBD1 (5 bases). V lost 5 bases, J lost 2 bases, and 16 bases lay in between. CDR1 is MNHEY and CDR2 is SVGEGT in the germline V gene. The CDR3 is made up of 16 amino acids. The CDR3: CASSLHYEGRNQPQHF. DNA for the CDR3: TGTGCCAGCAGTCTACACTACGAGGGGCGCAATCAGCCCCAGCATTTT.

This chain connects TRBV2 to TRBJ1-1; D gene unclear. V lost 6 bases and J lost 1, with 12 bases in between. Germline V gene sequence: CDR1 SNHLY, CDR2 FYNNEI. The CDR3 sequence is 14 residues long. The CDR3 protein is CASSGLLGNTEAFF. The CDR3 bases are TGTGCCAGCAGCGGGTTACTCGGGAACACTGAAGCTTTCTTT.

This rearrangement joins TRBV12-3 or TRBV12-4 to TRBJ2-5, with D uncertain. The CDR3 has 12 amino acids. Trimming shortened V by 2 bases and J by 4 bases, and 5 bases separated the two germline ends. CDR3: CASSLRAETQYF. The DNA for the CDR3 is TGTGCCAGCAGTTTAAGGGCAGAGACCCAGTACTTC.

In its sample, this clone is medium-sized. The chain links TRBV5-1 to TRBJ2-2; D possibly corresponds to TRBD2 (6 bases). V shed 0 bases and J shed 6 bases, with 15 bases lying between them. The germline CDR1 and CDR2 sequences are SGHRS and YFSETQ. CDR3 size: 16 residues. For the CDR3, the DNA is TGCGCCAGCAGCTTGGATTCCGGAGGGGAGTCCGGGGAGCTGTTTTTT. Amino acids: CASSLDSGGESGELFF.

The chain couples TRBV7-8 to TRBJ2-1; either TRBD1 or TRBD2 may supply D (5 bases each). The CDR3 is made up of 11 amino acids. Trimming took off 5 bases at V and 10 bases at J, with 9 bases between the two ends. Germline V CDR1 and CDR2: SGHVS, FQNEAQ. CDR3 in amino acids: CASSPGREQFF. DNA of the CDR3: TGTGCCAGCAGCCCGGGACGCGAGCAGTTCTTC.

The chain uses TRBV4-3 and TRBJ1-2; no clear D gene. This CDR3 spans 14 amino acids. The germline V gene encodes CDR1 LGHNA and CDR2 YSLEER. V lost 1 base and J 2 bases, leaving 8 bases between the germline ends. This chain's CDR3 is CASSQGFGNYGYTF. The DNA of the CDR3 is TGCGCCAGCAGCCAAGGATTCGGAAACTATGGCTACACCTTC.

The genes are TRBV7-2 and TRBJ2-2; the D is unclear. The CDR3 runs 13 residues. V lost 4 bases, J lost 2 bases, and 5 bases lay in between. Per germline, CDR1 SGHTA and CDR2 FQGNSA. CDR3 coding DNA: TGTGCCAGCAGCTCCCCAAACACCGGGGAGCTGTTTTTT. As protein: CASSSPNTGELFF.

J is TRBJ1-1 and V is TRBV6-1; 12 nucleotides align to TRBD1. CDR1 and CDR2 (germline): MNHNS, SASEGT. The V segment lost 4 bases and the J segment 6 bases; nucleotides outside the gene matches: 9. The CDR3 consists of 16 residues. The CDR3 reads CASSGRAGTGGSEAFF. The CDR3 coding sequence is TGTGCCAGCAGTGGACGCGCCGGGACAGGGGGCTCTGAAGCTTTCTTT.

This sequence joins TRBV12-3 or TRBV12-4 and TRBJ2-7; 7 nucleotides match TRBD2. The CDR3 contains 13 residues. The J segment lost 6 bases and the V segment lost 2 bases, leaving 4 bases of the junction unmatched. CDR3 in amino acids: CASSLYGRTEQYF. DNA of the CDR3: TGTGCCAGCAGTTTATACGGGAGGACCGAGCAGTACTTC.

This rearrangement joins TRBV7-8 to TRBJ2-7; the D gene could be TRBD1 or TRBD2 (5 bases each). Germline values: CDR1 SGHVS, CDR2 FQNEAQ. CDR3 length: 17 residues. The germline V and J ends were trimmed by 5 bases and 0 bases, with 20 bases remaining between them. The CDR3 protein is CASSRPPPGRNSYEQYF. In DNA, the CDR3 is TGTGCCAGCAGCCGACCACCCCCGGGACGCAACTCCTACGAGCAGTACTTC.

V gene TRBV7-2 combines with J gene TRBJ2-5; no firm D call. CDR1 SGHTA and CDR2 FQGNSA come from the germline V gene. The CDR3 is 13 residues long. The germline V and J ends were trimmed by 0 bases and 2 bases, with 4 bases remaining between them. The CDR3 reads CASSLARQETQYF. The CDR3, as DNA: TGTGCCAGCAGCTTAGCGAGACAAGAGACCCAGTACTTC.

V is TRBV19 and J is TRBJ1-4; D uncertain. Germline V gene data show CDR1 as LNHDA and CDR2 as SQIVND (reference sequence). This CDR3 has 13 amino acids. Trimming took 10 bases from V and 8 from J, leaving 17 bases between them. The CDR3 spells CATQDQRGEKLFF. The CDR3 coding sequence is TGTGCCACCCAGGACCAACGTGGGGAAAAACTGTTTTTT.